What follows are 7 T cell receptor beta chains derived from one specimen sequenced in a study of cytomegalovirus exposure and HLA in healthy donors (dated by TCRdb to 2016 to 2017). Libraries were constructed by the immunoSEQ multiplex PCR assay. For the multiplex PCR, a mixture combining 60 forward primers for TCR Vbeta segments and 13 reverse primers for TCR Jbeta segments was used. The source is immuneACCESS, and TCRdb retained only in-frame sequences with V and J called. Part of the clones is not carried over; for the studies checked, unresolved V genes explain less than half of this, and the remainder is unexplained. Present in this sample are 140,000 or so clones, approximately 70% of which were seen just once. Clones ranked in the top ten supply 1.5% to 2% of the sample. The sample consisted of PBMCs. The receptors stem from a woman in her thirties in good health and CMV-seronegative.

This rearrangement joins TRBV28 to TRBJ1-1; D is ambiguous. CDR1 and CDR2 (germline): MDHEN, SYDVKM. The V end lost 2 bases, the J end lost 3 bases, and 7 bases lay between the germline ends. CDR3 length: 13 residues. The CDR3 nucleotides are TGTGCCAGCAGTTTAGAGGGAGACACTGAAGCTTTCTTT. Translation: CASSLEGDTEAFF.

The table lists this clone with a few counts. The chain couples TRBV28 to TRBJ1-2; D is unclear. The CDR3 spans 11 residues. Trimming cost V 6 bases and J 8 bases, with 10 bases left between them. CDR1 is MDHEN, CDR2 SYDVKM, per germline. The CDR3 region is CASRYRGGYTF. In DNA, the CDR3 is TGTGCCAGCAGATATCGCGGGGGCTACACCTTC.

The rearrangement links TRBV7-3 to TRBJ2-5; TRBD1 aligns across 10 bases. Germline V gene data show CDR1 as SGHTA and CDR2 as FQGTGA. The CDR3 sequence is 13 residues long. With V trimmed by 5 bases and J by 7 bases, 4 bases remained unmatched. The CDR3 DNA reads as TGTGCCAGCAGCGGACAGGGGGGGCTGACCCAGTACTTC. The encoded protein is CASSGQGGLTQYF.

The rearrangement links TRBV29-1 to TRBJ2-1; TRBD2 matches at 8 bases. Looked up from germline, CDR1 is SQVTM and CDR2 is ANQGSEA. V dropped 0 bases and J dropped 14; count of bases not matched to a gene: 3. The CDR3 spans 11 residues. The CDR3 loop is CSVEDLGREFF. The CDR3 DNA follows: TGCAGCGTTGAAGATCTCGGGAGGGAGTTCTTC.

The chain is built from TRBV5-1 and TRBJ2-4; the match to TRBD2 covers 15 bases. CDR1 is SGHRS, CDR2 YFSETQ, per germline. With V trimmed by 3 bases and J by 2 bases, 3 bases remained unmatched. This CDR3 is 17 amino acids long. CDR3 loop: CASSSGLAGGTKNIQYF. In nucleotides, the CDR3 is TGCGCCAGCAGCTCCGGACTAGCGGGAGGGACCAAAAACATTCAGTACTTC. The full variable domain, in which reference TRBV5-1 and TRBJ2-4 provide the parts outside the CDR3, is KAGVTQTPRYLIKTRGQQVTLSCSPISGHRSVSWYQQTPGQGLQFLFEYFSETQRNKGNFPGRFSGRQFSNSRSEMNVSTLELGDSALYLCASSSGLAGGTKNIQYFGAGTRLSVL.

The rearrangement links TRBV28 to TRBJ2-7; TRBD1 is a possible D gene (6 bases). The CDR3 loop spans 13 amino acids. The germline gives CDR1 MDHEN, CDR2 SYDVKM. V was clipped by 3 bases and J by 7 bases, with 13 bases between them. CDR3 residues: CASSFGTLGEQYV. Written as DNA, the CDR3 is TGTGCCAGCAGTTTCGGGACACTGGGGGAGCAGTACGTC.

This sequence joins TRBV4-2 and TRBJ2-1, with 8 bases that match TRBD2. The V segment lost 0 bases and the J segment 10 bases; nucleotides outside the gene matches: 8. Germline CDR1 is LGHNA and CDR2 is YNFKEQ. This CDR3 has 15 residues. CDR3 sequence (DNA): TGTGCCAGCAGCCAAGAGGTCGGCACGGGAGGGGAGCAGTTCTTC. It encodes CASSQEVGTGGEQFF.